This TCR beta chain was captured in a study of control samples from healthy donors and cancer patients. Losses at the gene ends were 4 bases for V and 6 bases for J; bases not matched to a gene: 6. The CDR3 spans 15 residues. Germline-derived CDR1 and CDR2 are MDHEN and SYDVKM. Sequenced by immunoSEQ multiplex PCR; TCRdb stores in-frame clones only, minus some. The sample consists of around 78,000 clones, 90% to 95% of them appearing once. The chain couples TRBV28 to TRBJ2-1; 10 bases match TRBD2. Sequenced input: blood. This sequence was found in a woman aged 18 to 35 in good health. The CDR3 bases are TGTGCCAGCAGTTCGGGGGCTAGCGGGAGCAATGAGCAGTTCTTC. This sequence encodes CASSSGASGSNEQFF.